What follows describes a single TCR beta chain. What it binds is unknown. Other DNA sequences from this sample encode an identical CDR3 as well. CDR1 is SGHNT, CDR2 YYREEE, per germline (reference sequence). The CDR3 spans 15 residues. V was pared by 0 bases and J by 0 bases, with 9 bases between. Time point here: new active TB diagnosis, blood taken before or within 7 days of starting treatment. On average about 100,000 T cells per donor were immunosequenced. The data are from a study of T cells in tuberculosis. Study background: Blood was taken before or within 7 days of anti-tuberculosis therapy. Study-wide findings and caveats: Active tuberculosis patients had shorter CDR3-alpha; the beta difference was nonsignificant. Active tuberculosis alpha repertoires lay closer to GMM-specific TCRs than controls'.

Here immunoSEQ multiplex PCR was the method, and the copy in TCRdb shows in-frame clones only, minus some. Here the sample spans around 30,000 clones, under 95% being singletons. The TCR originated in an adult with tuberculosis. The sequencing here drew on PBMCs, taken at tuberculosis diagnosis. V and J are TRBV5-4 and TRBJ1-1; D is perhaps TRBD1 (6 bases). This CDR3 reads CASSLADRLNTEAFF. CDR3 coding DNA: TGTGCCAGCAGCTTGGCCGACAGGTTGAACACTGAAGCTTTCTTT.